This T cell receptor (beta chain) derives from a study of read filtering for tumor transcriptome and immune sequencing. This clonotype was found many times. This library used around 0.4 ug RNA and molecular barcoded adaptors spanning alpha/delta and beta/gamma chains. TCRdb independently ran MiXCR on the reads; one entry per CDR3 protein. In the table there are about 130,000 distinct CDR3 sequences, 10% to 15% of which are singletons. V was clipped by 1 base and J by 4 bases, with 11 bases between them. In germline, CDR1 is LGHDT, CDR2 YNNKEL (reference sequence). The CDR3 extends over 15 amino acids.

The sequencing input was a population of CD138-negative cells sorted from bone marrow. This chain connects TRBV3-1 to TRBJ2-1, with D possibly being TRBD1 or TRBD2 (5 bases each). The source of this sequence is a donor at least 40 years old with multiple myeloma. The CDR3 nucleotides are TGTGCCAGCAGCCAAGGGGAGACAGTATACAATGAGCAGTTCTTC. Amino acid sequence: CASSQGETVYNEQFF.